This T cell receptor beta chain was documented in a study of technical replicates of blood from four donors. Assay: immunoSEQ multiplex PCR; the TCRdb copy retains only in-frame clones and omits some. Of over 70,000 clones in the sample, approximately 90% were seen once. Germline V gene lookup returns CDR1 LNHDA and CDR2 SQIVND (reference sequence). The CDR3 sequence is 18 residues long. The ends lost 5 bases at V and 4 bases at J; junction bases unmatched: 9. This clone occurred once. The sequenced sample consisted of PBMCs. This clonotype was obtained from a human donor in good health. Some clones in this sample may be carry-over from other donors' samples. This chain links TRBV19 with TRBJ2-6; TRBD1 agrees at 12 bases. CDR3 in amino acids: CASSPNRDRGQGANVLTF. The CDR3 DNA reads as TGTGCCAGTAGTCCTAACCGGGACAGGGGGCAAGGGGCCAACGTCCTGACTTTC. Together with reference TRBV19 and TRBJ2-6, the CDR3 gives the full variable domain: DGGITQSPKYLFRKEGQNVTLSCEQNLNHDAMYWYRQDPGQGLRLIYYSQIVNDFQKGDIAEGYSVSREKKESFPLTVTSAQKNPTAFYLCASSPNRDRGQGANVLTFGAGSRLTVL.